This TCR beta chain derives from a study of blood T cell repertoires in COVID-19. Study-wide background: The samples span acute and convalescent COVID-19 from the United States, Italy and Spain. PBMCs, B-cell-depleted T cells, or T cells provided the cDNA or gDNA that made up the material.

This CDR3 contains 17 residues. Trimming at V came to 3 bases and at J to 2 bases, leaving 9 bases not matched to a gene. Germline V gene lookup returns CDR1 SNHLY and CDR2 FYNNEI. In the authors' workflow: Nucleated cell number was recorded as an estimate derived from reference gene primer amplification. Clones were read by immunoSEQ multiplex PCR, and TCRdb kept only the in-frame ones, dropping some. From that table come the V and J calls and clone size; the DNA was used to work out D and trimming. Of approximately 260,000 clones listed, about 91% are singletons. Source material: peripheral blood. The origin of this receptor is a woman aged 40-49 years who had recovered from COVID-19. The gene calls are TRBV2 and TRBJ1-5; 8 bases are a match to TRBD1. CDR3 region: CASSELGRGLGNQPQHF. CDR3 DNA sequence: TGTGCCAGCAGTGAGTTGGGCAGGGGGCTTGGCAATCAGCCCCAGCATTTT.